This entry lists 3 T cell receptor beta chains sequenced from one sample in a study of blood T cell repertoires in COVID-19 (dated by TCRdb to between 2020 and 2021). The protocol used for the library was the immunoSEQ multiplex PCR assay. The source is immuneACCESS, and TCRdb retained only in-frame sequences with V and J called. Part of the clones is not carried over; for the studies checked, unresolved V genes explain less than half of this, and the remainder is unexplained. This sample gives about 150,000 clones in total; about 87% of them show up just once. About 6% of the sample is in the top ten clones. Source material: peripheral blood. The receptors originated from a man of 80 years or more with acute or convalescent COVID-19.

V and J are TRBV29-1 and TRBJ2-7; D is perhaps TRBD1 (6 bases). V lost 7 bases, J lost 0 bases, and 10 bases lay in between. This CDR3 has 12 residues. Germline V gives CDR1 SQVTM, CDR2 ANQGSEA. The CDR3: CSGSRGSYEQYF. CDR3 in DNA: TGCAGCGGGTCCAGGGGCTCCTACGAGCAGTACTTC.

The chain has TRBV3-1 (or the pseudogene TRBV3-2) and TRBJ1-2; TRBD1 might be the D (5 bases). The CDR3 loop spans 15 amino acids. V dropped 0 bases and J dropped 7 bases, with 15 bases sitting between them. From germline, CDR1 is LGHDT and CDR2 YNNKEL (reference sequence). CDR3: CASSQDLAQGSGYTF. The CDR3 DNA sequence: TGTGCCAGCAGCCAAGATCTCGCCCAGGGTAGTGGCTACACCTTC.

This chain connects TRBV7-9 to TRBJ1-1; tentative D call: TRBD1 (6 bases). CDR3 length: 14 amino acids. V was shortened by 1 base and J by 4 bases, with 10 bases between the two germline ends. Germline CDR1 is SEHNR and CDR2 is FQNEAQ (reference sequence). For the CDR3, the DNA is TGTGCCAGCAGCTTAGTGGGCAGGGGCACTGAAGCTTTCTTT. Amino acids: CASSLVGRGTEAFF.